This T cell receptor beta chain was obtained from a study of T cell responses to AZD1222 COVID-19 vaccine. General study results and limits: Only six or seven AZD1222 recipients were seropositive at baseline. Once two AZD1222 doses were given, Spike-specific TCR breadth and depth went up. Clonal diversity may have been underestimated, and the donors were mostly white British, with more females than males.

The table came from immunoSEQ multiplex PCR; TCRdb's copy has only in-frame clones and leaves some out. The sample has some 150,000 clones, roughly 88% seen once; the top ten hold roughly 3.5%. The J segment lost 5 bases and the V segment lost 6 bases, leaving 3 bases of the junction unmatched. The CDR3 is 12 residues long. CDR1 is MNHEY and CDR2 is SVGAGI in the germline V gene. Regarding this clone: No antigen is known for it.

The specimen was peripheral blood, collected on day 0 of MenACWY control vaccination. V is TRBV6-5 and J is TRBJ2-7; TRBD1 matches at 8 bases. This receptor was identified in an adult in good health. The CDR3 spells CASRLTGDEQYF. CDR3 nucleotides: TGTGCCAGCAGACTGACAGGGGACGAGCAGTACTTC.